The next 22 T cell receptor beta chains were all read from a single sample in a study of technical replicates of blood from several donors. Only in-frame clones appear in the TCRdb table, and some are missing; sequencing was by immunoSEQ multiplex PCR. The table records about 12,000 clones, about 91% of them present only once. The sample was PBMCs. All receptors come from a human donor in good health.

The chain employs TRBV5-1 and TRBJ2-1; 10 nucleotides align to TRBD2. This CDR3 has 16 amino acids. V dropped 1 base and J dropped 4; count of bases not matched to a gene: 5. Per the germline V gene, CDR1 is SGHRS and CDR2 is YFSETQ. The CDR3 reads CASSLNGLAAYNEQFF. CDR3 in DNA: TGCGCCAGCAGCTTGAACGGACTAGCGGCTTACAATGAGCAGTTCTTC.

The chain couples TRBV12-5 to TRBJ2-6; TRBD1 is a possible D gene (6 bases). The CDR3 extends over 17 amino acids. Germline lookup yields CDR1 LGHNT and CDR2 FRNRAP. V lost 2 bases and J 0 bases, leaving 11 bases between the germline ends. CDR3 DNA sequence: TGTGCTAGTGGTTTGACAGGGTCAACCTCTGGGGCCAACGTCCTGACTTTC. It codes for CASGLTGSTSGANVLTF.

This clone showed up just once. V is TRBV5-5 and J is TRBJ2-7; 8 positions agree with TRBD1. CDR1 and CDR2 from the germline V gene are SGHKS and YYEKEE (reference sequence). The CDR3 has 14 amino acids. V was clipped by 4 bases and J by 2 bases; unmatched bases: 5. In DNA, the CDR3 is TGTGCCAGCAGCATGGACAGGGCCCCCTACGAGCAGTACTTC. It yields the protein CASSMDRAPYEQYF.

The CDR3 nucleotides read TGTGCCAGCAGCCGACAAGACACTGAAGCTTTCTTT. It is translated as CASSRQDTEAFF. V gene TRBV7-2 combines with J gene TRBJ1-1; D remains ambiguous. The V and J ends lost 5 bases and 3 bases respectively, with 7 bases between them. CDR3 length: 12 amino acids. The germline V gene encodes CDR1 SGHTA and CDR2 FQGNSA.

The CDR3: CASSSGGSHNEQFF. The CDR3 nucleotides read TGTGCCAGCAGTTCAGGGGGGTCCCACAATGAGCAGTTCTTC. This rearrangement joins TRBV27 to TRBJ2-1; possible D gene TRBD1, 7 bases. The germline V gene encodes CDR1 MNHEY and CDR2 SMNVEV (reference sequence). V was trimmed by 4 bases and J by 5 bases, leaving 12 bases between them. CDR3 length equals 14 residues.

V and J are TRBV28 and TRBJ2-3; the D gene is possibly TRBD2 (6 bases). The CDR3 length is 14 residues. Trimming left V 2 bases short and J 0 bases short, with 6 bases between. CDR1 is MDHEN and CDR2 is SYDVKM in the germline V gene. The DNA for the CDR3 is TGTGCCAGCAGTTTAGGGACTAGCACAGATACGCAGTATTTT. Translation gives CASSLGTSTDTQYF.

V and J are TRBV25-1 and TRBJ1-2; TRBD1 might be the D (6 bases). Germline assignment: CDR1 MGHDK and CDR2 SYGVNS. Trimming took off 5 bases at V and 8 bases at J, with 18 bases between the two ends. The CDR3 length is 14 residues. The DNA of the CDR3 is TGTGCCAGCAGTCCCAACAGGGATGGGGGCGGCTACACCTTC. Its protein product is CASSPNRDGGGYTF.

V is TRBV5-6 and J is TRBJ2-5; 7 bases are shared with TRBD2. The germline CDR1 and CDR2 sequences are SGHDT and YYEEEE. The CDR3 is 13 residues long. V trimming: 4 bases; J trimming: 5 bases; junction bases outside the gene matches: 5. The CDR3: CASSQQTSETQYF. For the CDR3, the DNA is TGTGCCAGCAGCCAACAGACTAGCGAGACCCAGTACTTC.

The chain has TRBV11-3 and TRBJ1-1; 10 bases match TRBD1. The CDR3 has 13 amino acids. Germline V gives CDR1 SGHNT, CDR2 YENEEA. Unmatched junction bases numbered 6, after V lost 5 bases and J lost 9 bases. In DNA form, the CDR3 reads TGTGCCAGCAGCCCCCGACAGGGGGCAAAAGCTTTCTTT. Its translation is CASSPRQGAKAFF.

CDR3 bases: TGTGCCAGCAGCGGAGGTAGCGTCGTAGGTTATGAGCAGTTCTTC. This sequence encodes CASSGGSVVGYEQFF. The chain combines TRBV11-2 with TRBJ2-1, with a weak D call TRBD2 (5 bases). Trimming shortened V by 5 bases and J by 8 bases, and 19 bases separated the two germline ends. CDR3 length: 15 amino acids. Germline loops: CDR1 SGHAT, CDR2 FQNNGV.

J is TRBJ2-5 and V is TRBV5-1, with a possible D match to TRBD1 (6 bases). The CDR3 loop spans 13 amino acids. V lost 4 bases, J lost 4 bases, and 11 bases lay in between. Germline loops: CDR1 SGHRS, CDR2 YFSETQ. CDR3 sequence reads: CASSQDRVETQYF. Written as DNA, the CDR3 is TGCGCCAGCAGCCAGGACAGAGTAGAGACCCAGTACTTC.

The chain couples TRBV29-1 to TRBJ1-2; TRBD1 aligns across 7 bases. Germline values: CDR1 SQVTM, CDR2 ANQGSEA. Trimming cost V 0 bases and J 2 bases; bases outside gene matches: 6. This CDR3 has 15 amino acids. Here the CDR3 DNA reads TGCAGCGTTGAAGATTACGACAGGGCGAACTATGGCTACACCTTC. It specifies CSVEDYDRANYGYTF.

The rearrangement links TRBV25-1 to TRBJ2-2, with TRBD1 matching 10 bases. Germline CDR1 MGHDK, CDR2 SYGVNS. CDR3 length: 16 amino acids. V trimming: 8 bases; J trimming: 5 bases; junction bases outside the gene matches: 11. The DNA of the CDR3 is TGTGCCAGCTCACCCGTGGGGACAGGGGTAACCGGGGAGCTGTTTTTT. Its protein is CASSPVGTGVTGELFF. Full variable domain (outside the CDR3, taken from reference TRBV25-1 and TRBJ2-2): EADIYQTPRYLVIGTGKKITLECSQTMGHDKMYWYQQDPGMELHLIHYSYGVNSTEKGDLSSESTVSRIRTEHFPLTLESARPSHTSQYLCASSPVGTGVTGELFFGEGSRLTVL.

The genes are TRBV5-8 and TRBJ1-1; D not certain. Trimming took 0 bases from V and 5 from J, leaving 2 bases between them. CDR1 is SGHTS, CDR2 YDEGEE, per germline. The CDR3 covers 11 residues. The CDR3 reads CASSLVTEAFF. For the CDR3, the DNA is TGTGCCAGCAGCTTGGTAACTGAAGCTTTCTTT.

V gene TRBV18 combines with J gene TRBJ2-5, with a possible D match to TRBD2 (5 bases). V dropped 5 bases and J dropped 5 bases, with 9 bases sitting between them. CDR3 length: 12 amino acids. Germline CDR1 is KGHSH and CDR2 is LQKENI. This CDR3 is CASSEGGETQYF. CDR3 DNA sequence: TGTGCCAGCTCAGAGGGTGGCGAGACCCAGTACTTC.

This chain links TRBV2 with TRBJ2-7, with 10 bases fitting TRBD2. Germline CDR1 is SNHLY and CDR2 is FYNNEI. The V and J ends lost 5 bases and 4 bases, in that order; junction bases with no gene match: 11. The length of the CDR3 is 16 residues. CDR3 protein: CASSPFAGLALYEQYF. The CDR3 coding sequence is TGTGCCAGCAGTCCCTTTGCGGGACTAGCGCTATACGAGCAGTACTTC.

This chain joins TRBV7-3 and TRBJ1-1; 7 bases fit TRBD1. Per the germline V gene, CDR1 is SGHTA and CDR2 is FQGTGA. Trimming took 6 bases from V and 3 from J; bases not matched to a gene: 7. CDR3 length equals 14 residues. The CDR3 bases are TGTGCCAGCAGGTCACAGGGGTCGGACACTGAAGCTTTCTTT. Translating gives CASRSQGSDTEAFF.

The chain's CDR3 is CASRPLASGANVLTF. DNA of the CDR3: TGTGCCAGCAGGCCTCTGGCTTCTGGGGCCAACGTCCTGACTTTC. The chain couples TRBV2 to TRBJ2-6, with D unclear. The V end was cut by 6 bases, the J end by 1 base, with 10 bases between. The CDR3 covers 15 residues. Looked up from germline, CDR1 is SNHLY and CDR2 is FYNNEI. Full variable domain (outside the CDR3, taken from reference TRBV2 and TRBJ2-6): EPEVTQTPSHQVTQMGQEVILRCVPISNHLYFYWYRQILGQKVEFLVSFYNNEISEKSEIFDDQFSVERPDGSNFTLKIRSTKLEDSAMYFCASRPLASGANVLTFGAGSRLTVL.

This clone has only one observation. The genes are TRBV23-1 and TRBJ2-4; TRBD1 matches at 7 bases. Being an ORF, TRBV23-1 has a function that is uncertain. The CDR3 loop spans 15 amino acids. Germline trimming cut 1 base from V and 5 bases from J; bases unmatched to any gene: 5. This CDR3 reads CASSQLQGQENIQYF. CDR3 DNA sequence: TGCGCCAGCAGTCAATTACAGGGGCAGGAAAACATTCAGTACTTC.

Comment on this clone: The germline gene is not matched at one end of the junction; a read error may be the cause. The chain employs TRBV27 and TRBJ2-7; D is unclear. From germline, CDR1 is MNHEY and CDR2 SMNVEV (reference sequence). The CDR3 is made up of 13 amino acids. The CDR3 protein is CASSFLASDEQYF. The DNA for the CDR3 is TGTGCCAGCAGTTTCTTAGCCTCCGACGAGCAGTACTTC.

The CDR3 here is CATSREGGRDQPQHF. The CDR3 coding sequence is TGTGCCACCAGCAGAGAGGGGGGAAGGGATCAGCCCCAGCATTTT. The rearrangement uses TRBV15 and TRBJ1-5; a weak D match, TRBD1 (5 bases). V was shortened by 0 bases and J by 5 bases, with 11 bases between the two germline ends. This CDR3 region has 15 residues. CDR1 is LNHNV and CDR2 is YYDKDF in the germline V gene (reference sequence).

The CDR3 bases are TGTGCCAGTAGTATAGGGCCCGGGACAGGGGTTCGTCAGCCCCAGCATTTT. It specifies CASSIGPGTGVRQPQHF. The rearrangement uses TRBV19 and TRBJ1-5, with 10 positions matching TRBD1. The J segment lost 6 bases and the V segment lost 1 base, leaving 9 bases of the junction unmatched. CDR1 is LNHDA, CDR2 SQIVND, per germline (reference sequence). The CDR3 extends over 17 amino acids.